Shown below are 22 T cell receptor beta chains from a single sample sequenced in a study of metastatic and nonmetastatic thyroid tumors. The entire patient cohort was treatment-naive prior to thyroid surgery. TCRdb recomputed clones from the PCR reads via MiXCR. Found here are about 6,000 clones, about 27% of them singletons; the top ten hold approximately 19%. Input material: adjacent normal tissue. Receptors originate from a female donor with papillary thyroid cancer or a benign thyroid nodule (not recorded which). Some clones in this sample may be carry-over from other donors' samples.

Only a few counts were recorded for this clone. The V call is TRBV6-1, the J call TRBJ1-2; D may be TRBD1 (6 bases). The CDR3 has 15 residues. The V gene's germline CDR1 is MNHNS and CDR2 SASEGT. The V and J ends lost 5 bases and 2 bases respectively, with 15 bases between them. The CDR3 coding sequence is TGTGCCAGCAGTCCCCAACAGGGAAGGAACTATGGCTACACCTTC. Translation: CASSPQQGRNYGYTF.

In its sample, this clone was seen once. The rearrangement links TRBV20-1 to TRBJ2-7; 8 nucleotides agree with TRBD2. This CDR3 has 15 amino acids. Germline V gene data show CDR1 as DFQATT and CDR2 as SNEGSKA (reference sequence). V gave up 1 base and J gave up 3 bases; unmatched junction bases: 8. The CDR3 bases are TGCAGTGCTAGAGGGTCTAGCGGGTCTTACTACGAGCAGTACTTC. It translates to CSARGSSGSYYEQYF.

The CDR3 region is CASRRTGDAEQYF. DNA for the CDR3: TGTGCCAGCAGAAGGACAGGGGATGCCGAGCAGTACTTC. V and J are TRBV3-1 and TRBJ2-7; 9 bases are a match to TRBD1. This CDR3 comprises 13 residues. V lost 6 bases, J lost 6 bases, and 6 bases stayed unmatched. Germline V CDR1 and CDR2: LGHDT, YNNKEL (reference sequence).

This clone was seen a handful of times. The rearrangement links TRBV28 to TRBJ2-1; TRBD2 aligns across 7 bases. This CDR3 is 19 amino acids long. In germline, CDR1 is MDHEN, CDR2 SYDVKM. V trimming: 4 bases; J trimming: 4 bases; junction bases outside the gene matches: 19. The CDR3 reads CASSSIPGIGGGRYNEQFF. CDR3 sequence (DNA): TGTGCCAGCAGTTCAATTCCGGGGATCGGCGGGGGTCGATACAATGAGCAGTTCTTC.

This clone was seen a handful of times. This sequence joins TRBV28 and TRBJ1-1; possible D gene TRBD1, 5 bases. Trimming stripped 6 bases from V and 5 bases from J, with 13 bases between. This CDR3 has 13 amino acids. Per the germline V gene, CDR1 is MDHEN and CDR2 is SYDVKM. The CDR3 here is CASRSDRLTEAFF. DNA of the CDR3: TGTGCCAGCAGGTCTGACAGATTAACTGAAGCTTTCTTT.

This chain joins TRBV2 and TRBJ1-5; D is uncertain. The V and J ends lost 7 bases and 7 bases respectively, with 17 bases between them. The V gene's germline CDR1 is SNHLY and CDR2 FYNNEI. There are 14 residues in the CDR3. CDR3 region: CASTTGRLGQPQHF. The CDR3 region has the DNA TGTGCCAGCACCACGGGCAGGCTCGGACAGCCCCAGCATTTT.

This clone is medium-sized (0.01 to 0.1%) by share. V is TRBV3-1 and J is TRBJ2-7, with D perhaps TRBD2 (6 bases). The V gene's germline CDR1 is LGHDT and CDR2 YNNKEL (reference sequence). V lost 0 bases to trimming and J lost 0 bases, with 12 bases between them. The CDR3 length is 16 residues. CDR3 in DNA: TGTGCCAGCAGCCAAGATCGGGCGGGGAGCTCCTACGAGCAGTACTTC. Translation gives CASSQDRAGSSYEQYF.

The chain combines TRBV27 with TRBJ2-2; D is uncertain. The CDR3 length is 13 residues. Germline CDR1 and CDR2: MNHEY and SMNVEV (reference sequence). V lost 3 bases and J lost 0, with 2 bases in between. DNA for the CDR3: TGTGCCAGCAGTTTCCCGAACACCGGGGAGCTGTTTTTT. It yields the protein CASSFPNTGELFF.

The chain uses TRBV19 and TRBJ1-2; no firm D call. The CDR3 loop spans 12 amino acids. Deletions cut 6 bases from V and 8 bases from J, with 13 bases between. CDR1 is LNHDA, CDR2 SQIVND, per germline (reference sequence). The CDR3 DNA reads TGTGCCAGTAGATTGACAAATCGAGGCTACACCTTC. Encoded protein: CASRLTNRGYTF.

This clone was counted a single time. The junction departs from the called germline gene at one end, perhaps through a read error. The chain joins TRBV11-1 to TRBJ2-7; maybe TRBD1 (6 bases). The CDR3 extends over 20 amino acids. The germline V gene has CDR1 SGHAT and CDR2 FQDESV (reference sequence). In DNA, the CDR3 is TGTGCCAGCAGCCTAGCTCGTCCCCTGCCGACAGGTTTGGGCTCCTACGAGCAGTACTTC. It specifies CASSLARPLPTGLGSYEQYF.

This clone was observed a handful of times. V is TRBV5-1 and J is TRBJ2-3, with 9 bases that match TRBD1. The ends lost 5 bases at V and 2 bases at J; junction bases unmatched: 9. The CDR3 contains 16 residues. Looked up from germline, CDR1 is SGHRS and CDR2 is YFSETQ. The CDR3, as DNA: TGCGCCAGCAGAGAAACAGGGGGCGGATTCACAGATACGCAGTATTTT. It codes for CASRETGGGFTDTQYF.

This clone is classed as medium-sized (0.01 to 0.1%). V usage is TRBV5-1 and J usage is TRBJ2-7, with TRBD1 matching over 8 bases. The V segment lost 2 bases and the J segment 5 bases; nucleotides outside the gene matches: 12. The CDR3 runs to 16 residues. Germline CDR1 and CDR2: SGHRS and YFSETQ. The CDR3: CASSLEQGARSDEQYF. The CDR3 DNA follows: TGCGCCAGCAGCTTAGAGCAGGGGGCGCGCAGTGACGAGCAGTACTTC. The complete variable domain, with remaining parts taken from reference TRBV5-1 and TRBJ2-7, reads KAGVTQTPRYLIKTRGQQVTLSCSPISGHRSVSWYQQTPGQGLQFLFEYFSETQRNKGNFPGRFSGRQFSNSRSEMNVSTLELGDSALYLCASSLEQGARSDEQYFGPGTRLTVT.

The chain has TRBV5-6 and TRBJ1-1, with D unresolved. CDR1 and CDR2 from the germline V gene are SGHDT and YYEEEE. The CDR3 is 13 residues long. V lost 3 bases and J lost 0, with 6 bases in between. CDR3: CASSWSMNTEAFF. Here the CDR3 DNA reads TGTGCCAGCAGCTGGTCCATGAACACTGAAGCTTTCTTT.

The DNA for the CDR3 is TGTGCCATCACGGGGGGCGCCGTTGATTCACCCCTCCACTTT. Translation: CAITGGAVDSPLHF. The chain joins TRBV10-3 to TRBJ1-6, with a tentative D call TRBD1 (6 bases). CDR3 size: 14 residues. Germline loops: CDR1 ENHRY, CDR2 SYGVKD. Trimming took off 7 bases at V and 8 bases at J, with 15 bases between the two ends.

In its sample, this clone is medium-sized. CDR3 protein: CASRRLAGDTDTQYF. The CDR3 nucleotides read TGTGCCAGCAGGCGACTAGCGGGAGACACAGATACGCAGTATTTT. This chain joins TRBV6-1 and TRBJ2-3; the match to TRBD2 covers 12 bases. Germline CDR1 reads MNHNS; CDR2 reads SASEGT. The CDR3 has 15 amino acids. Trimming took 6 bases from V and 2 from J; bases not matched to a gene: 3.

CDR3 nucleotides: TGTGCCAGCAGTGATCCGCCGGGACAGGGTTACGAGCAGTACTTC. Protein product: CASSDPPGQGYEQYF. The chain carries TRBV7-8 and TRBJ2-7, with TRBD1 matching 9 bases. CDR3 length equals 15 residues. In germline, CDR1 is SGHVS, CDR2 FQNEAQ. V shed 6 bases, J shed 4 bases, and the junction held 10 bases outside the gene matches.

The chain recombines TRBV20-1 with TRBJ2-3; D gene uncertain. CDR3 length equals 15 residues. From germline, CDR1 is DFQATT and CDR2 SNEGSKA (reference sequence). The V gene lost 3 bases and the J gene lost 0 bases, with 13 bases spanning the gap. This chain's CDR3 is CSASGAGVSTDTQYF. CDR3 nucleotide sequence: TGCAGTGCTAGTGGCGCAGGAGTTAGCACAGATACGCAGTATTTT.

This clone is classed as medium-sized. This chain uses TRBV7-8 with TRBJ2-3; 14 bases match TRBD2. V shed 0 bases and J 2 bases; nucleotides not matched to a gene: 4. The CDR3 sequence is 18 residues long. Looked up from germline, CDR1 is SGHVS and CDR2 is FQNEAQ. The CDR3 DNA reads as TGTGCCAGCAGCTTAGCGTGGACTAGCGGGGGGCTCACAGATACGCAGTATTTT. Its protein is CASSLAWTSGGLTDTQYF.

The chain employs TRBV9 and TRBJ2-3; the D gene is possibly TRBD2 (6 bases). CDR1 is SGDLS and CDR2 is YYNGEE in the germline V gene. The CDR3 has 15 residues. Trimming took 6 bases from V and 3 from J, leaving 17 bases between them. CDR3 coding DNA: TGTGCCAGCACCATGTGGGGGAGCGGGACAGATACGCAGTATTTT. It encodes CASTMWGSGTDTQYF.

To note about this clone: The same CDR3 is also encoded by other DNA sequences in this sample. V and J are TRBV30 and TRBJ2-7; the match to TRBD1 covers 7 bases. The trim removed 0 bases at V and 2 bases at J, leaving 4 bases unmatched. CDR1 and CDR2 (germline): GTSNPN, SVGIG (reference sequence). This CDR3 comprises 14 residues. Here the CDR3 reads CAWSVSGTAYEQYF. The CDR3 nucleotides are TGTGCCTGGAGTGTTTCCGGGACAGCCTACGAGCAGTACTTC.

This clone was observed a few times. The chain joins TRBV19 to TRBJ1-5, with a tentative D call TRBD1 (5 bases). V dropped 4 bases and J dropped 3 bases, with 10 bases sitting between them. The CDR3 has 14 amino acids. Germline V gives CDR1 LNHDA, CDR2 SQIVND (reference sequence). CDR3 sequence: CASSTGDANQPQHF. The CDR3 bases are TGTGCCAGTAGTACCGGGGACGCCAATCAGCCCCAGCATTTT.

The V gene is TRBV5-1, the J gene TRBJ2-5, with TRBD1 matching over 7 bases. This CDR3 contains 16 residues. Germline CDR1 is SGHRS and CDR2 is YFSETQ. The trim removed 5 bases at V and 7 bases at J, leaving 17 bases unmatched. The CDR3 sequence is CASSFLMGQMGATQYF. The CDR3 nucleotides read TGCGCCAGCAGTTTTTTAATGGGACAGATGGGAGCGACCCAGTACTTC. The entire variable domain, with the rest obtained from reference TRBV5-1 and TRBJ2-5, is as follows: KAGVTQTPRYLIKTRGQQVTLSCSPISGHRSVSWYQQTPGQGLQFLFEYFSETQRNKGNFPGRFSGRQFSNSRSEMNVSTLELGDSALYLCASSFLMGQMGATQYFGPGTRLLVL.